This is a list of T cell receptor beta chains from one sample in a study of OX40 agonist ivuxolimab in advanced cancers. The table came from immunoSEQ multiplex PCR; TCRdb's copy has only in-frame clones and leaves some out. The data contain tens of thousands of clones, approximately 84% of them singletons. Sequenced material: CD4+ or CD8+ T cells sorted from blood, taken in a trial of the OX40 agonist ivuxolimab. These TCRs come from an adult with an advanced solid tumor such as melanoma, head and neck, liver or kidney cancer. The CDR3 runs from the conserved cysteine through the conserved F or W. A D gene is named only where the DNA matches it firmly. Not all rows give a size; the values are once, few, many and, for expanded clones, a class.

TRBJ2-2,.,TRBV19,few,CASSSRLAGELFF,TGTGCCAGTAGTTCCCGACTGGCCGGGGAGCTGTTTTTT
TRBJ1-6,.,TRBV4-1,.,CASSQLRTVSYNSPLHF,TGCGCCAGCAGCCAATTAAGAACAGTCTCCTATAATTCACCCCTCCACTTT
TRBJ1-4,.,TRBV6-1,.,CASSANPVATNEKLFF,TGTGCCAGCAGTGCCAATCCGGTGGCAACTAATGAAAAACTGTTTTTT
TRBJ2-3,.,TRBV29-1,.,CSAMTLYGGTDTQYF,TGCAGCGCTATGACTCTTTACGGGGGCACAGATACGCAGTATTTT
TRBJ2-1,.,TRBV7-9,.,CAGDRYNEQFF,TGTGCCGGCGACAGATACAATGAGCAGTTCTTC
TRBJ1-3,.,TRBV30,.,CAWSGSFGNTIYF,TGTGCCTGGAGTGGGAGTTTTGGAAACACCATATATTTT
TRBJ1-2,.,TRBV6-6,.,CASSYSGTGGSRGYTF,TGTGCCAGCAGTTACTCCGGGACGGGGGGTAGTCGTGGCTACACCTTC
TRBJ2-7,TRBD2,TRBV30,.,CAWTPTGLVSTYEQYF,TGTGCCTGGACCCCCACCGGACTAGTCTCAACCTACGAGCAGTACTTC
TRBJ2-1,TRBD2,TRBV19,.,CASSMSGSHNEQFF,TGTGCCAGTAGTATGAGCGGGAGTCACAATGAGCAGTTCTTC
TRBJ2-6,TRBD1,TRBV14,.,CASSHLGQARSGANVLTF,TGTGCCAGCAGCCACCTCGGACAGGCCCGATCTGGGGCCAACGTCCTGACTTTC
TRBJ2-2,.,TRBV2,.,CASSYAFNTGELFF,TGTGCCAGCAGCTATGCATTTAACACCGGGGAGCTGTTTTTT
TRBJ2-2,TRBD1,TRBV27,.,CASSLQGAGELFF,TGTGCCAGCAGTCTGCAGGGGGCCGGGGAGCTGTTTTTT
TRBJ1-6,.,TRBV21-1,.,CASSAYHLSKPIGSPLHF,TGTGCCAGCAGCGCCTACCATCTTTCAAAACCTATAGGGTCACCCCTCCACTTT
TRBJ2-7,.,TRBV14,few,CASSQTGGAFLEYEQYF,TGTGCCAGCAGCCAGACAGGAGGGGCGTTTTTAGAATACGAGCAGTACTTC
TRBJ2-3,TRBD2,TRBV19,.,CASSRLAGGADTQYF,TGTGCCAGTAGTAGACTAGCGGGAGGTGCAGATACGCAGTATTTT
TRBJ2-2,.,TRBV4-1,few,CASSQGQLGGELFF,TGCGCCAGCAGCCAAGGCCAGTTGGGCGGGGAGCTGTTTTTT
TRBJ2-2,TRBD2,TRBV2,once,CASGRTSANTGELFF,TGTGCCAGCGGACGGACTAGCGCGAACACCGGGGAGCTGTTTTTT
TRBJ1-6,TRBD1,TRBV5-1,.,CASSLVGTGGDSPLHF,TGCGCCAGCAGCTTGGTCGGGACAGGGGGCGATTCACCCCTCCACTTT
TRBJ2-5,.,TRBV6-6,.,CASTSQTQETQYF,TGTGCCAGCACCAGTCAGACTCAAGAGACCCAGTACTTC
TRBJ2-3,.,TRBV7-9,.,CASSQWGYNPSTDTQYF,TGTGCCAGCAGCCAATGGGGATACAACCCTAGCACAGATACGCAGTATTTT
TRBJ2-3,.,TRBV19,.,CASSWQGNTDTQYF,TGTGCCAGTAGTTGGCAGGGGAACACAGATACGCAGTATTTT
TRBJ1-5,TRBD1,TRBV7-2,.,CASSLDRGSGQPQHF,TGTGCCAGCAGCTTAGACAGGGGGTCGGGTCAGCCCCAGCATTTT
TRBJ2-2,TRBD1,TRBV10-3,once,CAISESGRQGRSGELFF,TGTGCCATCAGTGAGTCAGGTAGACAGGGGAGGTCCGGGGAGCTGTTTTTT
TRBJ2-7,.,TRBV14,.,CASSQAPRGPMYEQYF,TGTGCCAGCAGCCAAGCCCCCCGGGGCCCGATGTACGAGCAGTACTTC
TRBJ2-7,TRBD1,TRBV7-2,.,CASSSPDREYEQYF,TGTGCCAGCAGCTCCCCGGACAGGGAGTACGAGCAGTACTTC
TRBJ1-1,TRBD1,TRBV7-9,.,CASSFSSGGYTEAFF,TGTGCCAGCAGCTTCTCGTCAGGGGGCTACACTGAAGCTTTCTTT
TRBJ2-2,TRBD2,TRBV7-8,.,CASSSRTSDTGELFF,TGTGCCAGCAGCTCCAGGACTAGCGACACCGGGGAGCTGTTTTTT
TRBJ1-5,.,TRBV5-1,.,CASSAGQGNNQPQHF,TGCGCCAGCAGCGCCGGGCAGGGAAACAATCAGCCCCAGCATTTT
TRBJ1-5,.,TRBV19,.,CATDPGISNQPQHF,TGTGCCACTGATCCGGGCATAAGCAATCAGCCCCAGCATTTT
TRBJ1-1,.,TRBV18,once,CASSPNEGSNEAFF,TGTGCCAGCTCACCAAATGAGGGAAGTAATGAAGCTTTCTTT
TRBJ1-4,TRBD1,TRBV5-1,.,CASSFMGTGTNEKLFF,TGCGCCAGCAGCTTCATGGGGACAGGGACTAATGAAAAACTGTTTTTT
TRBJ2-1,.,TRBV7-2,.,CASSRRGSLSYNEQFF,TGTGCCAGCAGCCGGAGGGGGAGCCTCTCCTACAATGAGCAGTTCTTC
TRBJ2-2,.,TRBV5-6,once,CASSLYGGNTGELFF,TGTGCCAGCAGCCTGTACGGGGGGAACACCGGGGAGCTGTTTTTT
TRBJ1-1,.,TRBV6-5,.,CASRTGNTEAFF,TGTGCCAGCAGGACAGGGAACACTGAAGCTTTCTTT
TRBJ2-3,.,TRBV9,.,CASSARTNADTQYF,TGTGCCAGCAGCGCGCGGACCAATGCAGATACGCAGTATTTT
TRBJ1-5,.,TRBV18,.,CASSPSLTPNQPQHF,TGTGCCAGCTCACCCTCACTCACCCCCAATCAGCCCCAGCATTTT
TRBJ1-2,.,TRBV29-1,.,CSVETDAYGYTF,TGCAGCGTTGAAACGGATGCCTATGGCTACACCTTC
TRBJ2-7,TRBD2,TRBV18,.,CASSPSSGSYEQYF,TGTGCCAGCTCACCCTCTAGCGGGAGCTACGAGCAGTACTTC
TRBJ2-3,.,TRBV19,.,CASSVFSTDTQYF,TGTGCCAGTAGCGTCTTTAGCACAGATACGCAGTATTTT
TRBJ1-4,TRBD1,TRBV18,once,CASSPPDRGNEKLFF,TGTGCCAGCTCACCTCCGGACAGGGGGAATGAAAAACTGTTTTTT
TRBJ2-5,TRBD2,TRBV7-2,.,CASSSVGGEQETQYF,TGTGCCAGCAGCTCCGTCGGGGGGGAGCAAGAGACCCAGTACTTC
TRBJ2-1,.,TRBV4-2,few,CASSQAGRISYNEQFF,TGTGCCAGCAGCCAAGCGGGTCGGATCTCCTACAATGAGCAGTTCTTC
TRBJ1-5,.,TRBV7-9,.,CASSPGGGPNQPQHF,TGTGCCAGCAGCCCCGGGGGGGGGCCCAATCAGCCCCAGCATTTT
TRBJ2-3,.,TRBV10-1,.,CASRGGGSTDTQYF,TGCGCCAGCCGTGGCGGCGGTTCCACAGATACGCAGTATTTT
TRBJ2-4,.,TRBV4-1,.,CASSLGAKNIQYF,TGCGCCAGCAGCCTGGGAGCAAAAAACATTCAGTACTTC
TRBJ2-7,TRBD2,TRBV9,.,CASSVSSGSGEQYF,TGTGCCAGCAGCGTATCTAGCGGGAGTGGCGAGCAGTACTTC
TRBJ2-7,.,TRBV5-6,.,CASSLVGESYEQYF,TGTGCCAGCAGCTTGGTCGGTGAATCCTACGAGCAGTACTTC
TRBJ2-2,TRBD2,TRBV6-4,.,CASSVLADTGELFF,TGTGCCAGCAGTGTCCTAGCGGACACCGGGGAGCTGTTTTTT